The clone carrying this T cell receptor beta chain came up a few times. The data belong to a study of blood T cell repertoires in COVID-19. Study summary: T cells, B-cell-depleted T cells, or PBMCs supplied cDNA or gDNA.

Germline CDR1 is SQVTM and CDR2 is ANQGSEA. The ends were cut back, 4 bases at V and 3 bases at J, with 9 bases in the middle. The CDR3 covers 12 residues. As processed by the authors: It was from reference gene primer amplification that nucleated cell counts were estimated. Clones were sequenced by immunoSEQ multiplex PCR, and TCRdb holds only the in-frame ones, with some missing. For V, J and clone size, that table is used; D and trimming come from the DNA. The repertoire holds some 120,000 clones, with 88% as singletons. The chain combines TRBV29-1 with TRBJ1-2, with unresolved D. The sequenced material came from peripheral blood. This TCR derives from a man in his forties or fifties with acute or convalescent COVID-19. The CDR3 spells CSVVGRDYGYTF. CDR3 coding DNA: TGCAGCGTTGTCGGTCGAGACTATGGCTACACCTTC.